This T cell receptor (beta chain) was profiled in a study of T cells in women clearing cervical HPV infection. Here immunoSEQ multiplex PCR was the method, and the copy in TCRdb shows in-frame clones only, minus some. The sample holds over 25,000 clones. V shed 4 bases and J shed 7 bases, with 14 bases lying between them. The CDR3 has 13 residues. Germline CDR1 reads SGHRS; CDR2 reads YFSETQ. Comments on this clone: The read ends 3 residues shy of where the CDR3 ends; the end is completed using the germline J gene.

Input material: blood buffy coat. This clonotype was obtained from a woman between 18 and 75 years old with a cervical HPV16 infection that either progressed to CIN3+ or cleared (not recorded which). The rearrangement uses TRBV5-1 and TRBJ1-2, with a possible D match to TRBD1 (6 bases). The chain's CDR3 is CASSGESGVGYTF. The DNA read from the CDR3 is TGCGCCAGCAGCGGAGAATCAGGGGTTGGC.